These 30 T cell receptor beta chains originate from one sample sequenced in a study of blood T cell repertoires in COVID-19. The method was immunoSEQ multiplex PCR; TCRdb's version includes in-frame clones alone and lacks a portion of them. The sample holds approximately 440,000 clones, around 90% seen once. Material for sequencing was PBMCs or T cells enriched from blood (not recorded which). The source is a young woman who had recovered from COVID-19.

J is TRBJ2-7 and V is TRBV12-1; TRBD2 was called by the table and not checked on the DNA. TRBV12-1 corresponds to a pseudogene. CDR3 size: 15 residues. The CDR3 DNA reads TGTGCCAGCAGTCGGGGGGATCGTTCCTCCTACGAGCAGTACTTC. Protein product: CASSRGDRSSYEQYF.

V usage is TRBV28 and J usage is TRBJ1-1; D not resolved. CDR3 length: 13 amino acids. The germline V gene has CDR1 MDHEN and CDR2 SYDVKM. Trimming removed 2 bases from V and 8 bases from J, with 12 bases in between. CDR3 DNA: TGTGCCAGCAGTTTAGTGCTGTTAACAGAAGCTTTCTTT. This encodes CASSLVLLTEAFF.

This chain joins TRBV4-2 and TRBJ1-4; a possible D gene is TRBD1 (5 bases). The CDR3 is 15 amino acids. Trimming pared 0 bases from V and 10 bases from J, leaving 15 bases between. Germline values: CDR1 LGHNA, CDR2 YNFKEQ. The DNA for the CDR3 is TGTGCCAGCAGCCAAGATTACCAGGGTAGCGGAAAACTGTTTTTT. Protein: CASSQDYQGSGKLFF.

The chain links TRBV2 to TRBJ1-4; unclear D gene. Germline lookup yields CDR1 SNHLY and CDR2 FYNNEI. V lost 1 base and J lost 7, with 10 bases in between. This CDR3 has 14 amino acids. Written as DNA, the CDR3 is TGTGCCAGCAGTGAAGACGGGTTAGGTGAAAAACTGTTTTTT. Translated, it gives CASSEDGLGEKLFF.

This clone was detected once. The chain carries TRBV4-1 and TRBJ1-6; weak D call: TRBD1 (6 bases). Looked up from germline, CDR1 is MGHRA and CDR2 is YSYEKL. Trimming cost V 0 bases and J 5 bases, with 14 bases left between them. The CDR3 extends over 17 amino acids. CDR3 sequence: CASSQDLHTGNNSPLHF. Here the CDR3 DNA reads TGCGCCAGCAGCCAAGATCTCCACACAGGGAATAATTCACCCCTCCACTTT.

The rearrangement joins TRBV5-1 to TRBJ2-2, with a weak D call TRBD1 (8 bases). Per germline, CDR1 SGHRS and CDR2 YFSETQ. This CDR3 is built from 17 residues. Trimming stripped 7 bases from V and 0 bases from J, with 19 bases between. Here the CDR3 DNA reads TGCGCCAGCCGCCGGAGGGGGGGACAGGCGAACACCGGGGAGCTGTTTTTT. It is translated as CASRRRGGQANTGELFF.

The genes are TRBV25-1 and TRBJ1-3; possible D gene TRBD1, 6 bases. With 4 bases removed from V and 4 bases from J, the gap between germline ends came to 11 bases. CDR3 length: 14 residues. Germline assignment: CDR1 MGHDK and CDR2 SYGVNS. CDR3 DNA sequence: TGTGCCAGCAGTGGACAGGTGGAAGGAAACACCATATATTTT. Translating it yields CASSGQVEGNTIYF.

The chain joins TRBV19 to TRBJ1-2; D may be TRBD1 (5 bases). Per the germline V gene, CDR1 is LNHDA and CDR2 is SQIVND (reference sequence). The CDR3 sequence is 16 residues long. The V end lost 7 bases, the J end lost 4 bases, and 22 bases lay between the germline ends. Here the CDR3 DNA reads TGTGCCAGTACGGGTAAACGGGGGGTAGGCGGCTATGGCTACACCTTC. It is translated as CASTGKRGVGGYGYTF.

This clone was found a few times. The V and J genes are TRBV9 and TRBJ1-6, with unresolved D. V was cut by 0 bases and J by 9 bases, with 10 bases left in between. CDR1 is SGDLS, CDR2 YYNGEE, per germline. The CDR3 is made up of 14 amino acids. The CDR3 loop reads CASSVDPSGSPLHF. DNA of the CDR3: TGTGCCAGCAGCGTAGATCCGAGTGGTTCACCCCTCCACTTT.

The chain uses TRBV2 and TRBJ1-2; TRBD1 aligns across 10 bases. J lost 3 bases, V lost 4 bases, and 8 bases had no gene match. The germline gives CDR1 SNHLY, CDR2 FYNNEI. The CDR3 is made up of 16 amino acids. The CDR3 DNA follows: TGTGCCAGCAGTGGATCAAGGGACAGGGGAGACTATGGCTACACCTTC. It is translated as CASSGSRDRGDYGYTF.

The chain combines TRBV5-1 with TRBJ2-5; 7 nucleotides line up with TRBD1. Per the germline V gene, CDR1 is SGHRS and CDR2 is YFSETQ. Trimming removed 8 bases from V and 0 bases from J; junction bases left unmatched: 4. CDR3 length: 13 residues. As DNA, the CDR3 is TGCGCCAGTGGACAGGACAACCAAGAGACCCAGTACTTC. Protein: CASGQDNQETQYF.

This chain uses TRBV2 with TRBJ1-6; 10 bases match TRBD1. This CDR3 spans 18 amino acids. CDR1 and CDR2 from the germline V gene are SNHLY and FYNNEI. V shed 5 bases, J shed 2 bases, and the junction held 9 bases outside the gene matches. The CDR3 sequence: CASSYDRQGATYNSPLHF. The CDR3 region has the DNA TGTGCCAGCAGTTACGACCGACAGGGGGCGACCTATAATTCACCCCTCCACTTT.

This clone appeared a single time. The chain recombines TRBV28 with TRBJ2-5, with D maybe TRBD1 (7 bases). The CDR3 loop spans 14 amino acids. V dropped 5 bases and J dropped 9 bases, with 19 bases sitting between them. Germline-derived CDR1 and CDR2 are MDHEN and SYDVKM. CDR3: CASSPTLDRRAQYF. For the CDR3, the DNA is TGTGCCAGCAGTCCAACGTTGGACAGGAGGGCCCAGTACTTC.

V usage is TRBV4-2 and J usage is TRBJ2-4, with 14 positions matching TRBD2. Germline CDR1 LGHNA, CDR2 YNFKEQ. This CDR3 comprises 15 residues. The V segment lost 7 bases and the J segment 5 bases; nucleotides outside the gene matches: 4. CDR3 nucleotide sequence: TGTGCCAGCACCCCGACTAGCGGGGGGGAAAACATTCAGTACTTC. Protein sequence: CASTPTSGGENIQYF.

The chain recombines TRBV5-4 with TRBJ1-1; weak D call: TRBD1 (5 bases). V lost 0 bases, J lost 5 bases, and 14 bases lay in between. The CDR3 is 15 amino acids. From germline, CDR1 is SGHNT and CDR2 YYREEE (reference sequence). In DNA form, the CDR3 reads TGTGCCAGCAGCTTGGACCAGGGCCGGGGGACTGAAGCTTTCTTT. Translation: CASSLDQGRGTEAFF. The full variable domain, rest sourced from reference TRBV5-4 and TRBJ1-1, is ETGVTQSPTHLIKTRGQQVTLRCSSQSGHNTVSWYQQALGQGPQFIFQYYREEENGRGNFPPRFSGLQFPNYSSELNVNALELDDSALYLCASSLDQGRGTEAFFGQGTRLTVV.

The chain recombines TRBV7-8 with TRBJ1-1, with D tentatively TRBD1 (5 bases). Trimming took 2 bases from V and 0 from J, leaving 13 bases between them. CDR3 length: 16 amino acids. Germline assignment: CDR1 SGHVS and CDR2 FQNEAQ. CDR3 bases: TGTGCCAGCAGCTTATGGGGGGGACTAATGAACACTGAAGCTTTCTTT. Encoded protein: CASSLWGGLMNTEAFF.

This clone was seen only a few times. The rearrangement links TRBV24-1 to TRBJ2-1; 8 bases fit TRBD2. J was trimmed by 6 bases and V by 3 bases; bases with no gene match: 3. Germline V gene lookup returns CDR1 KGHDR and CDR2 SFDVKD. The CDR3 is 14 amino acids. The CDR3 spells CATSDPGTSNEQFF. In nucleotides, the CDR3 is TGTGCCACCAGTGATCCCGGGACTAGCAATGAGCAGTTCTTC.

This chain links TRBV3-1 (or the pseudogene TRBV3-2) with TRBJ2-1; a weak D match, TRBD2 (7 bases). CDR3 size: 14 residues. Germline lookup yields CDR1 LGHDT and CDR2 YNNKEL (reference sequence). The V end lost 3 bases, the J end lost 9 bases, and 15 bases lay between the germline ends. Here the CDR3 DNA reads TGTGCCAGCAGCCAGAAGGGCGGGGGCCTTGAGCAGTTCTTC. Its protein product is CASSQKGGGLEQFF.

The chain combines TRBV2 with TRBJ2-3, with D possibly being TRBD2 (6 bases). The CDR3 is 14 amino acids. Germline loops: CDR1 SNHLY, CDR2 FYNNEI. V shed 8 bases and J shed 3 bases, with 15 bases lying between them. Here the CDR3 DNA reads TGTGCCAGCCCCCGGAGCGGGCTGACAGATACGCAGTATTTT. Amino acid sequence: CASPRSGLTDTQYF.

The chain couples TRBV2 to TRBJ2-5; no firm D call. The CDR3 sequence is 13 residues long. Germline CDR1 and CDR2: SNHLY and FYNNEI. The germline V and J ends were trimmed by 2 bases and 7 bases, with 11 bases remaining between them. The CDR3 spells CASSEIADGTQYF. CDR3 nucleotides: TGTGCCAGCAGTGAAATAGCCGATGGGACCCAGTACTTC.

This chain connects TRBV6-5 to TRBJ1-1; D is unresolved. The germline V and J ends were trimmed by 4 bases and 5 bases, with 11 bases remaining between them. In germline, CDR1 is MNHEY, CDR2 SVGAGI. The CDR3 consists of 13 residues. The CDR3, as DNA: TGTGCCAGCAGTTCGTACTGGGAGACTGAAGCTTTCTTT. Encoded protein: CASSSYWETEAFF.

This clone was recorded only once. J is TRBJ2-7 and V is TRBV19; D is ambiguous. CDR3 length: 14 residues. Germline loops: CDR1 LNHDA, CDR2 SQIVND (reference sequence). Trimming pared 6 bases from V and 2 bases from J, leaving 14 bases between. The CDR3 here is CASSDRQEPYEQYF. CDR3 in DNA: TGTGCCAGTAGCGATAGACAAGAACCCTACGAGCAGTACTTC.

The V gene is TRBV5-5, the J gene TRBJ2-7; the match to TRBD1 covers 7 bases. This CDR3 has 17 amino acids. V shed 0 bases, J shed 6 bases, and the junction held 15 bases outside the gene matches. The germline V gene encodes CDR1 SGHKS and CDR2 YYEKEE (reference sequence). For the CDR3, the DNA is TGTGCCAGCAGCTTGGTCCCTAACTTACAGGGGACGGGCGAGCAGTACTTC. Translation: CASSLVPNLQGTGEQYF.

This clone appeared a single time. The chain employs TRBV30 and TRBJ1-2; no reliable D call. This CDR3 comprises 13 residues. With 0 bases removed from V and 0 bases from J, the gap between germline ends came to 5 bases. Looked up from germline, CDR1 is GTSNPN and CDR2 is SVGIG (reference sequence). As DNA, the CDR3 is TGTGCCTGGAGTGTACACCCTAACTATGGCTACACCTTC. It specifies CAWSVHPNYGYTF.

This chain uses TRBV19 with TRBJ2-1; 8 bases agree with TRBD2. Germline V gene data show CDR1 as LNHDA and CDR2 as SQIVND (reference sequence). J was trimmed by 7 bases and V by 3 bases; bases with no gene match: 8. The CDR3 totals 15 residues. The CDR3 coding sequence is TGTGCCAGTAGTATCACAGCGGGGGCGGGTAATGAGCAGTTCTTC. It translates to CASSITAGAGNEQFF.

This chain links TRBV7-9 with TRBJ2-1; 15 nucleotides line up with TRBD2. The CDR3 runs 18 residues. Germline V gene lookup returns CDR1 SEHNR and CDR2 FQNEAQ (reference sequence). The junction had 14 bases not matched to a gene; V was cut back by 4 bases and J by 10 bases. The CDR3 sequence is CASSSRIIFGTSGGEQFF. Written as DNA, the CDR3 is TGTGCCAGCAGCTCACGAATAATATTTGGGACTAGCGGGGGGGAGCAGTTCTTC.

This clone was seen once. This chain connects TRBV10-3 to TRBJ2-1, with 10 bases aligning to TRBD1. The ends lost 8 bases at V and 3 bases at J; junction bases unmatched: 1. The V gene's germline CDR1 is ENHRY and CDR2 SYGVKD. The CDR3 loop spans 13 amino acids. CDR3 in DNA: TGTGCCATCGGGACAGGGGACTACAATGAGCAGTTCTTC. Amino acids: CAIGTGDYNEQFF.

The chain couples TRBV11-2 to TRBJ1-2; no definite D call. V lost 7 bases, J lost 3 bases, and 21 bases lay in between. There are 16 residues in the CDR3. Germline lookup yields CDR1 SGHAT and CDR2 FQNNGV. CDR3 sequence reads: CASTKEGQLKYYGYTF. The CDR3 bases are TGTGCCAGCACCAAAGAGGGTCAGCTTAAGTACTATGGCTACACCTTC.

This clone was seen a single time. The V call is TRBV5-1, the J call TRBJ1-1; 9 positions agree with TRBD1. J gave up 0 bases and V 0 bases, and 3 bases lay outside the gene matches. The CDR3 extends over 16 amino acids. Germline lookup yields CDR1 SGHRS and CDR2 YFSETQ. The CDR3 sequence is CASSLVGDRVNTEAFF. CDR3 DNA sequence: TGCGCCAGCAGCTTGGTAGGGGACAGGGTGAACACTGAAGCTTTCTTT.

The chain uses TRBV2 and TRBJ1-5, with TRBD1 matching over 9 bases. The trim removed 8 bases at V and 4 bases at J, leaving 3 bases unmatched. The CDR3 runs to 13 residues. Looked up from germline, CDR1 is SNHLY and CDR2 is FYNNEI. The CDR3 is CASAGTGNQPQHF. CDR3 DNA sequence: TGTGCCAGCGCCGGGACAGGGAATCAGCCCCAGCATTTT.